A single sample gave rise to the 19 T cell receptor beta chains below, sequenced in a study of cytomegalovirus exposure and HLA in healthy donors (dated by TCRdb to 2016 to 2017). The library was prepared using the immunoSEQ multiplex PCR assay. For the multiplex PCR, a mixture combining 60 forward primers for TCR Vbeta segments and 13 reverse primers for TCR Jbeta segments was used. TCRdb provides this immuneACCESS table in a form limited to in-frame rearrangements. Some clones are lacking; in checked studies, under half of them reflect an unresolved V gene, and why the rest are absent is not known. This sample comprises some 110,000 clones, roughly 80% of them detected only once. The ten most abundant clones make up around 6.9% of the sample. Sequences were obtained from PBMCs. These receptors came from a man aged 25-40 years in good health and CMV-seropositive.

This chain's CDR3 is CASSPRSGSYEQYF. The DNA for the CDR3 is TGCGCCAGCAGCCCTCGATCCGGTTCCTACGAGCAGTACTTC. The V and J genes are TRBV5-1 and TRBJ2-5; D remains ambiguous. The J call may be in error: the DNA end matches TRBJ2-7 better. Germline loops: CDR1 SGHRS, CDR2 YFSETQ. CDR3 size: 14 residues.

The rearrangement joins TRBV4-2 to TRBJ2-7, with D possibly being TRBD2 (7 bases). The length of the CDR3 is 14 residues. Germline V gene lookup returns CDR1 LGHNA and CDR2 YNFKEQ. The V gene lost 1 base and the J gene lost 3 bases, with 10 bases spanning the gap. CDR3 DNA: TGTGCCAGCAGCCAAGCGGGGGGCCTCTACGAGCAGTACTTC. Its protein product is CASSQAGGLYEQYF.

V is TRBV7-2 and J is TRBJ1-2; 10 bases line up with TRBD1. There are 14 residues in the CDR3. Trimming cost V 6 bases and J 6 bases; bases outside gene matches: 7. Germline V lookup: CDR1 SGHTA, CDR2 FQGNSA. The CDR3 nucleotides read TGTGCCAGCAGTCCCAGGACAGGGGGGGATGGCTACACCTTC. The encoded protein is CASSPRTGGDGYTF.

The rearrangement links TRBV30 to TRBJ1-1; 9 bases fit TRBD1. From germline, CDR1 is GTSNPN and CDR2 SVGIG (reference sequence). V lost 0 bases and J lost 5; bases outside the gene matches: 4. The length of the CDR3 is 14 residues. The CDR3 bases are TGTGCCTGGAGTGTCGACAGGGGGATAACTGAAGCTTTCTTT. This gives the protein CAWSVDRGITEAFF.

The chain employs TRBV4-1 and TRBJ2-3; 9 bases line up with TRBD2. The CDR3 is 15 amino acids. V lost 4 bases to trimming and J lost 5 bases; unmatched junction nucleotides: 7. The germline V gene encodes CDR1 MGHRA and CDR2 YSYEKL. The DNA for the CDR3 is TGCGCCAGCAGCCTAGCGGGGGCAGGGGGAGATACGCAGTATTTT. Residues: CASSLAGAGGDTQYF.

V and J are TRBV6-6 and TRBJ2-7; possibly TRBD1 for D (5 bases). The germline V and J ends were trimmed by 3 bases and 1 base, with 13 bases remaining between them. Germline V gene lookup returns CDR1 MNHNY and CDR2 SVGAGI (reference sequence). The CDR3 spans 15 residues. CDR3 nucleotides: TGTGCCAGCAGTTATTTTGGGGCGGCTTCCTACGAGCAGTACTTC. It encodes CASSYFGAASYEQYF.

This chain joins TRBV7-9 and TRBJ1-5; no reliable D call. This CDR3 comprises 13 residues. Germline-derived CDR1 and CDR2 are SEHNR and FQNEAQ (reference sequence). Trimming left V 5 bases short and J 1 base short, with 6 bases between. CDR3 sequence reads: CASSPQSNQPQHF. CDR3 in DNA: TGTGCCAGCAGCCCCCAGAGCAATCAGCCCCAGCATTTT.

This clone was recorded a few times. The CDR3 protein is CASSSQGAYNSPLHF. The CDR3 region has the DNA TGCGCCAGCAGCTCACAGGGGGCGTACAATTCACCCCTCCACTTT. The chain links TRBV5-1 to TRBJ1-6, with TRBD1 matching over 9 bases. The CDR3 is 15 amino acids. In germline, CDR1 is SGHRS, CDR2 YFSETQ. V was clipped by 3 bases and J by 7 bases; unmatched bases: 5. Supplemented by reference TRBV5-1 and TRBJ1-6, the full variable domain reads KAGVTQTPRYLIKTRGQQVTLSCSPISGHRSVSWYQQTPGQGLQFLFEYFSETQRNKGNFPGRFSGRQFSNSRSEMNVSTLELGDSALYLCASSSQGAYNSPLHFGNGTRLTVT.

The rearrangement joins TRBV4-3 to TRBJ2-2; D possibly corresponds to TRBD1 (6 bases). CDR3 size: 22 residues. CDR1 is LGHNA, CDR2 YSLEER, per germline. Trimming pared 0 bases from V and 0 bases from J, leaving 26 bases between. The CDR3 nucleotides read TGCGCCAGCAGCCAAGATCGGTGGAGAAACCGGGACATCTATTCGAACACCGGGGAGCTGTTTTTT. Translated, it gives CASSQDRWRNRDIYSNTGELFF.

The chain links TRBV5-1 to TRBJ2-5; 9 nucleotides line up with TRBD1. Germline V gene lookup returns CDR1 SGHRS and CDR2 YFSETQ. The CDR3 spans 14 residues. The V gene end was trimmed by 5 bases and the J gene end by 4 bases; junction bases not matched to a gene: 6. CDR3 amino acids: CASRAGTGRETQYF. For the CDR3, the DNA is TGCGCCAGCAGGGCTGGGACAGGGAGAGAGACCCAGTACTTC.

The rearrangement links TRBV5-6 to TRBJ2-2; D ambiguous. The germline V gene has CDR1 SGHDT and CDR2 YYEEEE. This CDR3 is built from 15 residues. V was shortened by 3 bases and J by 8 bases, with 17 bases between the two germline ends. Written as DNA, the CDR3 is TGTGCCAGCAGCTCGCCCTATGATATCGAAGGGGAGCTGTTTTTT. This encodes CASSSPYDIEGELFF.

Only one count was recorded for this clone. CDR3 residues: CASSFIAGLNNEQFF. CDR3 DNA: TGTGCCAGCAGTTTTATAGCGGGGCTAAACAATGAGCAGTTCTTC. The rearrangement uses TRBV5-6 and TRBJ2-1; 8 bases are shared with TRBD2. Trimming at V came to 5 bases and at J to 5 bases, leaving 9 bases not matched to a gene. The CDR3 contains 15 residues. CDR1 and CDR2 (germline): SGHDT, YYEEEE.

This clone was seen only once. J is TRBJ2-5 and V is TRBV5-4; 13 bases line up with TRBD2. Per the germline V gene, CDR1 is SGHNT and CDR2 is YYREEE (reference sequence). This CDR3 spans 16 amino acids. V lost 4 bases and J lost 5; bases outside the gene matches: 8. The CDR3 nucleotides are TGTGCCAGCAGCACTGGACTAGCGGGGGCCGGGGAGACCCAGTACTTC. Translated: CASSTGLAGAGETQYF.

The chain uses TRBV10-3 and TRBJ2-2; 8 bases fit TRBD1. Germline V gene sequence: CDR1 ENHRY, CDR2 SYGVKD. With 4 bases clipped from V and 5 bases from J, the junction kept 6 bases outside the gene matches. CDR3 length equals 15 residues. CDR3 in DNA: TGTGCCATCAGTGCCGGACAGGGTGGAACCGGGGAGCTGTTTTTT. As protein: CAISAGQGGTGELFF.

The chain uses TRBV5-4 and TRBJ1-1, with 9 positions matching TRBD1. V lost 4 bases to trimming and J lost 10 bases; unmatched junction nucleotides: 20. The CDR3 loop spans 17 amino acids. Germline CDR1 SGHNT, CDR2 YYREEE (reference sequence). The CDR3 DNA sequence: TGTGCCAGCAGCAAGGGCGTCGGGGGACAGGGCTCCCCTGGAGCTTTCTTT. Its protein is CASSKGVGGQGSPGAFF.

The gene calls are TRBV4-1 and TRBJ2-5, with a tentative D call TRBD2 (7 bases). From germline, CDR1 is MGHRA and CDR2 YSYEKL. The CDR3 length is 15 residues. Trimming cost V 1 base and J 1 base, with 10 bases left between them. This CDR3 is CASSQGGGVQETQYF. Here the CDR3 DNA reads TGCGCCAGCAGCCAAGGAGGGGGGGTCCAAGAGACCCAGTACTTC.

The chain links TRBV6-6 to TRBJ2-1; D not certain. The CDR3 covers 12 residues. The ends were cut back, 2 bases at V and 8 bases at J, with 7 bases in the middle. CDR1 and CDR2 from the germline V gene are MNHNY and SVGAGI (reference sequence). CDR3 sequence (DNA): TGTGCCAGCAGTTACCCCCCCGATGAGCAGTTCTTC. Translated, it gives CASSYPPDEQFF.

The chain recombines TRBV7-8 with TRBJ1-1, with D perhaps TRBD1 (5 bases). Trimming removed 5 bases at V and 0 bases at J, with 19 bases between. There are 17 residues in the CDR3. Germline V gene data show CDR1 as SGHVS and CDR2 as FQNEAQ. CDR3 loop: CASSARQIQAMNTEAFF. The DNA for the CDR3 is TGTGCCAGCAGCGCAAGACAGATCCAGGCGATGAACACTGAAGCTTTCTTT. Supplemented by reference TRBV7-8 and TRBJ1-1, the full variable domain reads GAGVSQSPRYKVAKRGQDVALRCDPISGHVSLFWYQQALGQGPEFLTYFQNEAQLDKSGLPSDRFFAERPEGSVSTLKIQRTQQEDSAVYLCASSARQIQAMNTEAFFGQGTRLTVV.

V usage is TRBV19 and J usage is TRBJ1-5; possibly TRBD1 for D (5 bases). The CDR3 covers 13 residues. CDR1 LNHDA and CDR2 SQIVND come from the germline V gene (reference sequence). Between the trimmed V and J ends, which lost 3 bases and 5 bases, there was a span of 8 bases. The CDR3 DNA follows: TGTGCCAGTAGTATGCCAGGGCATCAGCCCCAGCATTTT. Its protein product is CASSMPGHQPQHF.